One and the same sample provided the 10 T cell receptor beta chains below, sequenced in a study of cytomegalovirus exposure and HLA in healthy donors (dated by TCRdb to the late 2010s). Library generation was performed with the immunoSEQ multiplex PCR assay. TCRdb obtained this table from immuneACCESS and retained in-frame rearrangements with V and J assigned. These tables miss some clones; where compared with another copy, unresolved V genes account for less than half of the shortfall, and the remainder is unexplained. For this sample the table gives around 300,000 clones, of which 87% were detected only once. The leading ten clones occupy approximately 1.1% of the sample. Sequencing used PBMCs. The receptors come from a woman between 25 and 40 years old in good health and CMV-seropositive.

The chain couples TRBV4-3 to TRBJ2-1; 11 bases fit TRBD2. The CDR3 has 18 residues. Germline CDR1 LGHNA, CDR2 YSLEER. V shed 1 base, J shed 5 bases, and the junction held 10 bases outside the gene matches. CDR3 nucleotides: TGCGCCAGCAGCCAAGTACGTACTAGCGGGAGTCTCAACAATGAGCAGTTCTTC. The encoded protein is CASSQVRTSGSLNNEQFF.

DNA for the CDR3: TGTGCCAGTAGTATGGTGGGGGCGGTACGTTACAATGAGCAGTTCTTC. Translation gives CASSMVGAVRYNEQFF. The V gene is TRBV19, the J gene TRBJ2-1; D is possibly TRBD1 (6 bases). V lost 3 bases and J 4 bases, leaving 16 bases between the germline ends. Germline-derived CDR1 and CDR2 are LNHDA and SQIVND (reference sequence). The CDR3 has 16 amino acids.

The chain uses TRBV27 and TRBJ1-5, with unresolved D. The germline V and J ends were trimmed by 2 bases and 3 bases, with 5 bases remaining between them. The CDR3 runs 13 residues. Germline V lookup: CDR1 MNHEY, CDR2 SMNVEV (reference sequence). The CDR3 sequence: CASSLGDNQPQHF. CDR3 in DNA: TGTGCCAGCAGTTTAGGGGACAATCAGCCCCAGCATTTT.

The chain joins TRBV2 to TRBJ2-7, with D possibly being TRBD2 (6 bases). The CDR3 contains 14 residues. Trimming took 6 bases from V and 1 from J, leaving 13 bases between them. Germline lookup yields CDR1 SNHLY and CDR2 FYNNEI. The CDR3 DNA is TGTGCCAGCAGAAATTGGGGGACTTCCTACGAGCAGTACTTC. Protein: CASRNWGTSYEQYF.

The gene calls are TRBV7-9 and TRBJ2-1, with 8 positions matching TRBD2. Germline lookup yields CDR1 SEHNR and CDR2 FQNEAQ (reference sequence). The J segment lost 9 bases and the V segment lost 5 bases, leaving 9 bases of the junction unmatched. The CDR3 spans 14 residues. The CDR3 here is CASSRLASLGEQFF. CDR3 nucleotide sequence: TGTGCCAGCAGCAGACTAGCGTCTCTGGGTGAGCAGTTCTTC. Filled out from reference TRBV7-9 and TRBJ2-1, the complete variable domain reads DTGVSQNPRHKITKRGQNVTFRCDPISEHNRLYWYRQTLGQGPEFLTYFQNEAQLEKSRLLSDRFSAERPKGSFSTLEIQRTEQGDSAMYLCASSRLASLGEQFFGPGTRLTVL.

This clone was observed a single time. This chain links TRBV13 with TRBJ2-7; 12 bases agree with TRBD1. Germline V gene data show CDR1 as PRHDT and CDR2 as FYEKMQ (reference sequence). The CDR3 is 16 residues long. After removal of 5 bases from V and 5 bases from J, the junction contained 10 bases not matched to a gene. The CDR3 DNA reads TGTGCCAGCAGCACTAGGGACAGGGGGCGGTCAGACGAGCAGTACTTC. Amino acid sequence: CASSTRDRGRSDEQYF.

The CDR3 DNA reads as TGTGCCAGCAGTAACACAGATACGCAGTATTTT. Translated, it gives CASSNTDTQYF. The chain carries TRBV27 and TRBJ2-3; D gene uncertain. V lost 5 bases and J 2 bases, leaving 2 bases between the germline ends. From germline, CDR1 is MNHEY and CDR2 SMNVEV (reference sequence). The CDR3 loop spans 11 amino acids.

This clone occurred once. V and J are TRBV5-1 and TRBJ1-1; possible D gene TRBD1, 6 bases. The CDR3 extends over 16 amino acids. The V end lost 0 bases, the J end lost 4 bases, and 16 bases lay between the germline ends. Germline values: CDR1 SGHRS, CDR2 YFSETQ. The chain's CDR3 is CASSLAPSDSRTEAFF. The CDR3 DNA reads as TGCGCCAGCAGCTTGGCTCCCTCGGACAGTCGCACTGAAGCTTTCTTT.

The chain carries TRBV4-2 and TRBJ1-6; 10 nucleotides align to TRBD1. The CDR3 spans 15 residues. V shed 4 bases, J shed 8 bases, and the junction held 5 bases outside the gene matches. Per the germline V gene, CDR1 is LGHNA and CDR2 is YNFKEQ. The CDR3, as DNA: TGTGCCAGCAGCCTAACCGGGACAGGGGATTCACCCCTCCACTTT. It encodes CASSLTGTGDSPLHF.

The V and J genes are TRBV19 and TRBJ2-5; tentatively, D is TRBD2 (6 bases). The ends were cut back, 8 bases at V and 1 base at J, with 17 bases in the middle. The CDR3 totals 15 residues. Germline-derived CDR1 and CDR2 are LNHDA and SQIVND (reference sequence). CDR3 sequence (DNA): TGTGCCAGTGGAATGGGGGGAGGCCTCCAAGAGACCCAGTACTTC. This sequence encodes CASGMGGGLQETQYF. Full variable domain (rest looked up from reference TRBV19 and TRBJ2-5): DGGITQSPKYLFRKEGQNVTLSCEQNLNHDAMYWYRQDPGQGLRLIYYSQIVNDFQKGDIAEGYSVSREKKESFPLTVTSAQKNPTAFYLCASGMGGGLQETQYFGPGTRLLVL.